What follows describes a single TCR beta chain. This receptor's antigen is unknown. Qualities for individual bases were not recorded, and no much larger clone is one base off. TCRbeta CDR3 regions were sequenced with the immunoSEQ Assay. After extraction, genomic DNA underwent amplification by bias-controlled multiplex PCR, followed by high-throughput sequencing. The source study handled its data this way. To quantify the absolute abundance of every unique TCRbeta CDR3 region, sequences were collapsed and filtered. T cell fraction was estimated by normalization of TCRbeta template counts to usable DNA, with usable DNA being measured through amplification of reference genes present in all nucleated cells. Repertoire TCRs were annotated as SARS-CoV-2-specific by exact matching of V gene, CDR3 amino acid sequence and J gene to a known reactive TCR set. The reference SARS-CoV-2 TCR set was obtained from MIRA and was filtered for enrichment in COVID-19-positive ImmuneCODE repertoires, whereby public or cross-reactive TCRs were removed. Using the MIRA antigens, annotated TCRs were further analysed by specific ORF or by position within an ORF. Breadth was defined as the number of annotated unique rearrangements divided by the total number of unique productive rearrangements, and depth was defined as the summed frequency of the annotated unique rearrangements. Two-sided Wilcoxon rank-sum tests were used to compare TCR breadth between groups. The immuneACCESS repertoire file appears here via TCRdb, limited to in-frame rearrangements. These files lack a portion of the clones; in checked studies, under half of the deficit traces to unresolved V genes, and the cause of the others is not known. The D gene and trimming were derived from the DNA, and the V and J assignments and clone size from that table. The sample profile shows some 340,000 clones; approximately 86% of them were found once. The biggest ten clones account for approximately 2% of the sample.

The data were obtained in a study of Ad26.COV2.S vaccination and SARS-CoV-2 variants (dated by TCRdb to the early 2020s). With regard to the full study: Donors in the vaccine arm were drawn from COV1001, a multicentre, randomized, double-blind, placebo-controlled phase I-IIa trial testing Ad26.COV2.S in healthy adults. Ad26.COV2.S was given intramuscularly at 5x10^10 or 1x10^11 viral particles, as a single shot or as two shots 56 days apart. Sequencing of the TCRbeta repertoire served to evaluate the specificity and breadth of SARS-CoV-2-reactive T cell receptors following Ad26.COV2.S vaccination. The TCR-sequenced set comprised approximately 32 samples: around 20 Ad26.COV2.S vaccine recipients, 5 placebo recipients and 8 SARS-CoV-2 convalescent individuals. Trial participants were randomized into five groups of five: low-dose or high-dose Ad26.COV2.S given once or twice, or placebo on both occasions. Investigators remained blinded to trial group allocation during experiments and outcome assessment. Broad study findings and their caveats: Substantial breadth of spike-specific CD8+ and CD4+ T cell responses was reported after vaccination. Spike-specific TCR breadth was higher in Ad26.COV2.S recipients than in placebo recipients (P = 0.0014). The study was not powered to compare responses between vaccine doses or regimens. The authors noted that total T cell responses may have been underestimated by the TCR breadth and depth analyses. Vaccine and placebo recipients had comparable non-spike TCR breadth, which fits with the vaccine containing only spike.

For this chain, trimming is 2 bases at the V end and 4 bases at the J end, and the number of junction bases without a gene match is 5. CDR1 and CDR2 (SGHRS, YFSETQ) derive from the germline V gene. The cysteine opens and the phenylalanine closes a CDR3 of 15 amino acids. Just CDR3 DNA is preserved here, 45 bases in frame from base 1. Interpreted using the paper, the treatment or condition label stands for: some 20 received Ad26.COV2.S at low or high dose, single or two shots; roughly five received placebo; per-sample allocation not given. For vaccine and placebo recipients, repertoires were sequenced using samples collected on day 63 after the first injection. Cohort 1b enrolled around 24 adults aged 18-55 years at a single site in Boston, USA, between 29 July and 7 August 2020. Ad26.COV2.S consisted of a replication-incompetent adenovirus type 26 vector by which a prefusion-stabilized SARS-CoV-2 spike protein from the original Wuhan strain was expressed.

The chain is made from TRBV5-1 and TRBJ1-2, and 10 junction bases match TRBD1. The source is a person aged 18-65 years who received the Ad26.COV2.S COVID-19 vaccine or a placebo. The material sequenced was peripheral blood, taken in a trial of Ad26.COV2.S vaccine versus placebo. The CDR3: CASSFRDRGSYGYTF. Read as DNA, the sequence is TGCGCCAGCAGCTTCCGGGACAGGGGATCCTATGGCTACACCTTC.